A selection of T cell receptor beta chains follows, all from one sample in a study of T-cell memory formation after mild COVID-19. MiXCR, applied by TCRdb to the 5' RACE reads, yields one record per CDR3 protein. This table has roughly 410,000 distinct CDR3 sequences, roughly 26% appearing once. Sequences were obtained from PBMCs or a T cell subset sorted from them (not recorded which). These receptors were obtained from an adult woman who had mild COVID-19 (a few samples of this study predate the infection). Cell type and time point are not known. The CDR3 runs from the conserved cysteine through the conserved F or W. D genes are given only for firm matches. Size values are once, few and many counts, or a class for expanded clones, and some rows have none.

TRBJ2-1 | - | TRBV18 | - | TGTGCCAGCTCACCGGTCTGGGGTCCCTACAATGAGCAGTTCTTC | CASSPVWGPYNEQFF
TRBJ2-2 | - | TRBV13 | - | TGTGCCAGCAGCTTCAGGCTATCGAACACCGGGGAGCTGTTTTTT | CASSFRLSNTGELFF
TRBJ1-2 | - | TRBV6-5 | - | TGTGCCAGCAGTTACGCCACAGGACAGAACTATGGCTACACCTTC | CASSYATGQNYGYTF
TRBJ2-7 | - | TRBV29-1 | - | TGCAGCGTTGAATCGTCGGCCGGATCCTACGAGCAGTACTTC | CSVESSAGSYEQYF
TRBJ1-5 | - | TRBV9 | - | TGTGCCAGCAGCCCGGGTTTGGGAGATCAGCCCCAGCATTTT | CASSPGLGDQPQHF
TRBJ2-1 | - | TRBV11-3 | - | TGTGCCAGCAGCTTCAAGGTATCTTTCAATGAGCAGTTCTTC | CASSFKVSFNEQFF
TRBJ2-7 | many | TRBV3-1 | TRBD2 | TGTGCCAGCAGCCGAACTAGCGGGGGAGCCTACGAGCAGTACTTC | CASSRTSGGAYEQYF
TRBJ1-2 | few | TRBV29-1 | TRBD1 | TGCAGCGTTGCTGGGTCAGGGGGTGGCTACACCTTC | CSVAGSGGGYTF
TRBJ2-1 | - | TRBV7-9 | - | TGTGCCAGCAGCTGGAGGGGACCCAAGATCTCCTACAATGAGCAGTTCTTC | CASSWRGPKISYNEQFF
TRBJ2-1 | - | TRBV14 | - | TGTGCCAGCAGCCCCCCTAAGGGGGGGAGGAATGAGCAGTTCTTC | CASSPPKGGRNEQFF
TRBJ2-1 | - | TRBV5-1 | - | TGCGCCAGCAGCTCAGGGGTGGGTGAGCAGTTCTTC | CASSSGVGEQFF
TRBJ2-5 | - | TRBV18 | TRBD2 | TGTGCCAGCTCACCGACTATGGCGGGGGGACGCCAAGAGACCCAGTACTTC | CASSPTMAGGRQETQYF
TRBJ2-2 | few | TRBV24-1 | - | TGTGCCACCAGCCTTGGACAGATCAACACCGGGGAGCTGTTTTTT | CATSLGQINTGELFF
TRBJ2-1 | few | TRBV19 | TRBD1 | TGTGCCAGTAGTATTATGGGACAGATGCAGTTCTTC | CASSIMGQMQFF
TRBJ2-4 | many | TRBV12-3/TRBV12-4 | - | TGTGCCAGCAGTTATCCTGCGGGAGCCAAAAACATTCAGTACTTC | CASSYPAGAKNIQYF
TRBJ2-3 | few | TRBV19 | TRBD2 | TGTGCCAGTAGTGAGGCGGGGGGTCCTCCTAGCACAGATACGCAGTATTTT | CASSEAGGPPSTDTQYF
TRBJ1-6 | few | TRBV7-3 | TRBD1 | TGTGCCAGCAGCCCAGGGGGTTATTCACCCCTCCACTTT | CASSPGGYSPLHF
TRBJ2-7 | - | TRBV6-2/TRBV6-3 | TRBD1 | TGTGCCAGCAGTTTCTCCCCCCCGGGACAGGGAAATCCCTACGAGCAGTACTTC | CASSFSPPGQGNPYEQYF
TRBJ2-1 | - | TRBV20-1 | - | TGCAGTGCCCTGGGTCTAGTTCCCCATGACTCCTACAATGAGCAGTTCTTC | CSALGLVPHDSYNEQFF
TRBJ1-4 | few | TRBV18 | - | TGTGCCAGCTCACCACTAGGTCGCAATGAAAAACTGTTTTTT | CASSPLGRNEKLFF
TRBJ1-2 | once | TRBV5-1 | TRBD1 | TGCGCCAGCAGCTTATCCGGGACAGACTATGGCTACACCTTC | CASSLSGTDYGYTF
TRBJ2-7 | few | TRBV3-1 | - | TGTGCCAGCAGCCACGGGTCCTACGAGCAGTACTTC | CASSHGSYEQYF
TRBJ2-1 | - | TRBV30 | - | TGTGCCTGGGGGGGACATGTAGGCAATGAGCAGTTCTTC | CAWGGHVGNEQFF
TRBJ1-1 | - | TRBV24-1 | - | TGTGCCACCAGTGATTCTTTGACAGGCCCCGGAGCTTTCTTT | CATSDSLTGPGAFF
TRBJ2-1 | - | TRBV19 | - | TGTGCCAGTAGTATCCCCAATGGGGCCCCTTACTTC | CASSIPNGAPYF
TRBJ2-2 | - | TRBV5-1 | - | TGCGCCAGCAGCTTGGAGGCAGCGAACACCGGGGAGCTGTTTTTT | CASSLEAANTGELFF
TRBJ2-6 | - | TRBV20-1 | - | TGCAGTGCTATTACGAGGGGCGCCGGGGCCAACGTCCTGACTTTC | CSAITRGAGANVLTF